A selection of T cell receptor beta chains follows, all from one sample in a study of patients and donors after allogeneic stem cell transplantation. MiXCR, applied by TCRdb to the RT-PCR reads, yields one record per CDR3 protein. The table includes about 150,000 distinct CDR3 sequences, about a third detected once. Material for sequencing was blood, either unsorted or a sorted T cell fraction (not recorded which). The receptors shown here come from a human donor who was either an allogeneic HSCT recipient or a stem cell or donor lymphocyte infusion donor (not recorded which). It is not recorded whose cells these are; they may come from a transplant donor. Both conserved end residues are part of each CDR3.

TRBJ2-3 TRBV5-6 CASSLMTGGHRTDTQYF
TRBJ2-7 TRBV4-3 CASSQAAGEQYF
TRBJ2-3 TRBV12-3/TRBV12-4 CASSSSGGLDTQYF
TRBJ1-5 TRBV24-1 CATSGTARNQPQHF
TRBJ1-5 TRBV12-3/TRBV12-4 CASRSGGGNQPQHF
TRBJ1-5 TRBV12-3/TRBV12-4 CASSYDWGAQPQHF
TRBJ1-5 TRBV6-2/TRBV6-3 CASRKTTGENYSNQPQHF
TRBJ1-2 TRBV12-3/TRBV12-4 CASSFSGTYGYTF
TRBJ1-2 TRBV29-1 CSVEEGSGGMRYTF
TRBJ2-3 TRBV5-1 CASSLQGGTDTQYF
TRBJ2-1 TRBV7-9 CASGGEMGASYNEQFF
TRBJ1-3 TRBV25-1 CASSDQLVGRNTIYF
TRBJ1-5 TRBV6-6 CASSPTPLTGGKQPQHF
TRBJ1-3 TRBV20-1 CSAVYRGRGNTIYF
TRBJ2-2 TRBV28 CASTHPDYIDTGELFF
TRBJ1-1 TRBV20-1 CSASSWTEAFF
TRBJ1-6 TRBV4-2 CASSPEAHGYNSPLHF
TRBJ2-5 TRBV7-2 CASTIAAQETQYF
TRBJ2-5 TRBV7-6 CASSLGQGLRETQYF
TRBJ1-5 TRBV9 CASSVEGTRGQPQHF
TRBJ2-3 TRBV6-5 CASSYSPGFPDTQYF
TRBJ2-6 TRBV29-1 CSERGSNSGANVLTF
TRBJ1-1 TRBV6-5 CASRSQSGAFF
TRBJ1-5 TRBV2 CASTKGGHPDQPQHF
TRBJ1-6 TRBV14 CASQTGGNSPLHF
TRBJ1-2 TRBV12-3/TRBV12-4 CASSFDSGTVVGYTF
TRBJ1-5 TRBV10-3 CAISDSDREGQPQHF
TRBJ2-1 TRBV3-1 CASSQSRTGGNEQFF
TRBJ1-2 TRBV2 CASSEGGAAPSYGYTF
TRBJ1-2 TRBV5-1 CASSWDRENYGYTF
TRBJ1-2 TRBV7-9 CASSLGAGRSYGYTF
TRBJ1-2 TRBV7-3 CASSLSADYGYTF
TRBJ2-1 TRBV4-1 CASSLGWEGYNEQFF
TRBJ1-2 TRBV27 CASSLHSSYGYTF
TRBJ1-4 TRBV3-1 CASSQDPPRGGGEKLFF
TRBJ1-2 TRBV28 CASSLSEDYYGYTF
TRBJ2-7 TRBV12-3/TRBV12-4 CASSPKTGELSEQYF
TRBJ1-5 TRBV12-3/TRBV12-4 CASSLSGLQPQHF
TRBJ2-5 TRBV29-1 CSVARVVQETQYF
TRBJ2-4 TRBV12-3/TRBV12-4 CASRLGEAKNIQYF
TRBJ1-6 TRBV7-3 CASSFGRDSPLHF